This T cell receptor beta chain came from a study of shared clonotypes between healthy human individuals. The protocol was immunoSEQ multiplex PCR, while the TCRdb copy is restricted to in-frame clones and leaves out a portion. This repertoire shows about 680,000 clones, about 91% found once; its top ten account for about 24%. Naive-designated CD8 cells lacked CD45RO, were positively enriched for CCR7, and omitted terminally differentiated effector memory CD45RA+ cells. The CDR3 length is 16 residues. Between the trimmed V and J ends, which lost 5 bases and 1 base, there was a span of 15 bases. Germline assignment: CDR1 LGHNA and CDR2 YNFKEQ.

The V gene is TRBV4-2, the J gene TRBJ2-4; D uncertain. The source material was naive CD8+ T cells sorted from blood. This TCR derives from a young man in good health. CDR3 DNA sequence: TGTGCCAGCAGCGATAGTGAAGTAGAGGCCAAAAACATTCAGTACTTC. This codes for CASSDSEVEAKNIQYF.